The 29 T cell receptor beta chains presented below share a single source sample, sequenced in a study of CD8 T cells in ankylosing spondylitis. MiXCR, applied by TCRdb to the 5' RACE reads, yields one record per CDR3 protein. The table lists 700,000 to 1,000,000 distinct CDR3 sequences, around 11% of them singletons. Study-level points and caveats: Seemingly distinctive of ankylosing spondylitis blood was a TCR beta motif formed by eight highly homologous variants.

These receptors are not linked to any known antigen. The sequencing sample was made of blood, either unsorted or a sorted T cell fraction (not recorded which). These receptor sequences come from a male donor with ankylosing spondylitis.

The rearrangement uses TRBV20-1 and TRBJ2-1; a weak D match, TRBD2 (6 bases). Trimming left V 2 bases short and J 4 bases short, with 18 bases between. Germline CDR1 DFQATT, CDR2 SNEGSKA (reference sequence). This CDR3 is built from 16 residues. The CDR3, as DNA: TGCAGTGCTAGACCGTGGGGCGGGGTCCGATACAATGAGCAGTTCTTC. As protein: CSARPWGGVRYNEQFF.

The chain has TRBV6-1 and TRBJ1-2; 7 positions agree with TRBD1. Germline loops: CDR1 MNHNS, CDR2 SASEGT. The CDR3 length is 13 residues. V dropped 3 bases and J dropped 5; count of bases not matched to a gene: 3. The CDR3 sequence is CASSDTRGYGYTF. The CDR3 region has the DNA TGTGCCAGCAGTGACACCAGGGGGTATGGCTACACCTTC.

The gene calls are TRBV5-1 and TRBJ2-2; D is uncertain. With 5 bases removed from V and 8 bases from J, the gap between germline ends came to 19 bases. Germline V CDR1 and CDR2: SGHRS, YFSETQ. This CDR3 comprises 15 residues. The CDR3, as DNA: TGCGCCAGCAGTTTAAGAAGTAGGAATCCAGGGGAGCTGTTTTTT. Translating it yields CASSLRSRNPGELFF.

This clonotype showed up just a few times. The V and J genes are TRBV12-3 or TRBV12-4 and TRBJ2-5; D gene uncertain. The CDR3 runs 16 residues. Trimming left V 5 bases short and J 5 bases short, with 21 bases between. CDR3 protein: CASSPKVLGYWETQYF. The CDR3 DNA is TGTGCCAGCAGTCCTAAGGTTTTGGGTTACTGGGAGACCCAGTACTTC.

This clonotype has ten or more counts. The chain uses TRBV7-2 and TRBJ2-7, with D uncertain. Germline lookup yields CDR1 SGHTA and CDR2 FQGNSA. The CDR3 totals 17 residues. The ends were cut back, 5 bases at V and 0 bases at J, with 20 bases in the middle. CDR3 region: CASSLWIHSSSSYEQYF. For the CDR3, the DNA is TGTGCCAGCAGCCTTTGGATCCACTCGTCCAGCTCCTACGAGCAGTACTTC.

This clonotype has just a few counts. V and J are TRBV6-1 and TRBJ2-1; the D gene is possibly TRBD2 (6 bases). Germline V gene lookup returns CDR1 MNHNS and CDR2 SASEGT. Trimming cost V 7 bases and J 4 bases, with 17 bases left between them. The CDR3 extends over 15 amino acids. The chain's CDR3 is CASTKASGFYNEQFF. The CDR3, as DNA: TGTGCCAGCACCAAGGCCAGCGGGTTTTACAATGAGCAGTTCTTC.

The chain uses TRBV7-9 and TRBJ2-7, with 9 bases lining up with TRBD1. The CDR3 consists of 15 residues. V lost 6 bases, J lost 8 bases, and 14 bases stayed unmatched. Germline V gene lookup returns CDR1 SEHNR and CDR2 FQNEAQ (reference sequence). The CDR3 loop is CASRIQGARLGKQYF. The CDR3 nucleotides are TGTGCCAGCAGAATACAGGGGGCCCGTCTGGGAAAGCAGTACTTC.

This clonotype was detected a few times. V gene TRBV4-3 combines with J gene TRBJ2-1; 7 bases are a match to TRBD1. Germline V lookup: CDR1 LGHNA, CDR2 YSLEER. The length of the CDR3 is 15 residues. V shed 1 base, J shed 8 bases, and the junction held 8 bases outside the gene matches. Here the CDR3 reads CASSQVFQGVYEQFF. CDR3 in DNA: TGCGCCAGCAGCCAAGTCTTCCAGGGGGTCTATGAGCAGTTCTTC.

This clonotype was detected a few times. This chain joins TRBV2 and TRBJ1-5; no firm D call. The germline CDR1 and CDR2 sequences are SNHLY and FYNNEI. The CDR3 extends over 14 amino acids. V was clipped by 4 bases and J by 1 base, with 8 bases between them. The CDR3 DNA reads TGTGCCAGCAGTGCGGGGTACAGCAATCAGCCCCAGCATTTT. The encoded protein is CASSAGYSNQPQHF.

This chain uses TRBV5-6 with TRBJ2-4; 7 nucleotides align to TRBD1. Germline CDR1 SGHDT, CDR2 YYEEEE. This CDR3 contains 12 residues. V shed 0 bases, J shed 15 bases, and the junction held 6 bases outside the gene matches. Here the CDR3 DNA reads TGTGCCAGCAGCTTGGGACAGGGAATTAGGTACTTC. It is translated as CASSLGQGIRYF.

This chain uses TRBV7-9 with TRBJ2-1, with 12 bases lining up with TRBD2. This CDR3 is 17 amino acids long. With 3 bases clipped from V and 7 bases from J, the junction kept 10 bases outside the gene matches. From germline, CDR1 is SEHNR and CDR2 FQNEAQ (reference sequence). DNA of the CDR3: TGTGCCAGCAGCTTTCGGACTAGCGGGAAGGTTGTGAATGAGCAGTTCTTC. This codes for CASSFRTSGKVVNEQFF.

The chain combines TRBV20-1 with TRBJ2-1; TRBD2 agrees at 8 bases. The junction had 12 bases not matched to a gene; V was cut back by 6 bases and J by 5 bases. From germline, CDR1 is DFQATT and CDR2 SNEGSKA (reference sequence). This CDR3 has 15 residues. The CDR3 region has the DNA TGCAGTGCCCTCCCCCCAGCGGGGGCCGACAATGAGCAGTTCTTC. It yields the protein CSALPPAGADNEQFF.

The sample holds many counts of this clonotype. The V gene is TRBV7-2, the J gene TRBJ2-7, with D perhaps matching TRBD2 (6 bases). The CDR3 runs 13 residues. V shed 2 bases and J shed 3 bases, with 8 bases lying between them. Per germline, CDR1 SGHTA and CDR2 FQGNSA. CDR3 sequence reads: CASSLNGGYEQYF. CDR3 DNA: TGTGCCAGCAGCTTAAACGGGGGCTACGAGCAGTACTTC.

This sequence joins TRBV7-9 and TRBJ2-4, with D possibly TRBD2 on 6 matching bases. The CDR3 loop spans 15 amino acids. Germline CDR1 and CDR2: SEHNR and FQNEAQ (reference sequence). The V end was cut by 0 bases, the J end by 7 bases, with 13 bases between. The CDR3 sequence is CASSLAAIAGNIQYF. The CDR3 region has the DNA TGTGCCAGCAGCTTAGCAGCGATCGCGGGGAACATTCAGTACTTC.

This clonotype was seen more than once but under ten times. This chain links TRBV4-2 with TRBJ1-2, with 7 bases lining up with TRBD1. The junction had 19 bases not matched to a gene; V was cut back by 6 bases and J by 6 bases. The CDR3 has 17 amino acids. Germline-derived CDR1 and CDR2 are LGHNA and YNFKEQ. CDR3 in DNA: TGTGCCAGCAGTATTGTAACAGGGGAAGTCTTAGTTGATGGCTACACCTTC. It translates to CASSIVTGEVLVDGYTF.

This clonotype was recorded a few times. The chain joins TRBV18 to TRBJ1-5; 7 nucleotides line up with TRBD1. CDR3 size: 16 residues. The germline gives CDR1 KGHSH, CDR2 LQKENI. J was trimmed by 6 bases and V by 2 bases; bases with no gene match: 10. CDR3 sequence reads: CASSPAQEGAGQPQHF. CDR3 in DNA: TGTGCCAGCTCACCAGCTCAGGAGGGGGCAGGTCAGCCCCAGCATTTT.

The V gene is TRBV21-1, the J gene TRBJ1-1. TRBV21-1 is termed a pseudogene. This CDR3 contains 12 residues. Here the CDR3 reads CASPQMNTEAFF. CDR3 nucleotides: TGTGCCAGCCCACAGATGAACACTGAAGCTTTCTTT.

This clonotype was found once. A much larger clone differs by one base, so this may be a read error. The chain uses TRBV12-3 or TRBV12-4 and TRBJ1-2; D is ambiguous. V lost 2 bases and J lost 4, with 8 bases in between. The CDR3 loop spans 13 amino acids. CDR3 loop: CASSLRKGYGYTF. The CDR3 nucleotides are TGTGCCAGCAGTTTAAGGAAGGGCTATGGCTACACCTTC.

This clonotype has more than one count but fewer than ten. V usage is TRBV4-2 and J usage is TRBJ2-1; 11 nucleotides match TRBD2. CDR3 size: 17 residues. The germline CDR1 and CDR2 sequences are LGHNA and YNFKEQ. V lost 0 bases, J lost 1 base, and 2 bases stayed unmatched. For the CDR3, the DNA is TGTGCCAGCAGCCAAGAACTAGCGGGAGTATCCTACAATGAGCAGTTCTTC. Protein sequence: CASSQELAGVSYNEQFF.

This chain connects TRBV6-4 to TRBJ2-7; 7 bases match TRBD1. Looked up from germline, CDR1 is MRHNA and CDR2 is SNTAGT. The CDR3 contains 17 residues. Unmatched junction bases numbered 20, after V lost 8 bases and J lost 4 bases. Written as DNA, the CDR3 is TGTGCCAGCCAAATCTTTTGTCCCGGGACAGTCCCTTACGAGCAGTACTTC. Translating it yields CASQIFCPGTVPYEQYF.

A few counts support this clonotype. This chain uses TRBV20-1 with TRBJ2-1; D might be TRBD2 (5 bases). Germline V CDR1 and CDR2: DFQATT, SNEGSKA (reference sequence). The CDR3 consists of 15 residues. The V gene lost 4 bases and the J gene lost 3 bases, with 16 bases spanning the gap. CDR3 in DNA: TGCAGTGCTAAGGCTTGGGGAGTAGTCTACAATGAGCAGTTCTTC. It encodes CSAKAWGVVYNEQFF.

This clonotype was found a few times. The chain links TRBV20-1 to TRBJ1-6; unclear D gene. Germline V lookup: CDR1 DFQATT, CDR2 SNEGSKA (reference sequence). The CDR3 covers 16 residues. Trimming removed 1 base from V and 11 bases from J, with 21 bases in between. The CDR3: CSARAKRPGYYAPLHF. Written as DNA, the CDR3 is TGCAGTGCTAGAGCCAAGAGGCCAGGATATTATGCACCCCTCCACTTT.

This clonotype was counted at least ten times. The V and J genes are TRBV15 and TRBJ1-1; D not resolved. The CDR3 has 13 amino acids. The V gene lost 5 bases and the J gene lost 6 bases, with 13 bases spanning the gap. The germline gives CDR1 LNHNV, CDR2 YYDKDF (reference sequence). The CDR3 here is CATSHGSLAEAFF. In DNA, the CDR3 is TGTGCCACCAGCCATGGGTCTTTGGCTGAAGCTTTCTTT.

The rearrangement uses TRBV5-1 and TRBJ2-3; possibly TRBD2 for D (5 bases). CDR3 length equals 15 residues. V was clipped by 2 bases and J by 3 bases, with 13 bases between them. CDR1 is SGHRS, CDR2 YFSETQ, per germline. The CDR3 spells CASSFLPRGTDTQYF. The CDR3 coding sequence is TGCGCCAGCAGCTTCCTGCCACGGGGAACAGATACGCAGTATTTT.

This rearrangement joins TRBV7-9 to TRBJ2-3, with 7 bases identical to TRBD2. The CDR3 is made up of 17 amino acids. Trimming took 0 bases from V and 2 from J; bases not matched to a gene: 8. Germline V CDR1 and CDR2: SEHNR, FQNEAQ (reference sequence). In DNA form, the CDR3 reads TGTGCCAGCAGCTTAGCGAAACCGAGCGGGGTCACAGATACGCAGTATTTT. Protein sequence: CASSLAKPSGVTDTQYF.

The chain links TRBV29-1 to TRBJ2-3; TRBD1 matches at 9 bases. The germline gives CDR1 SQVTM, CDR2 ANQGSEA. V gave up 7 bases and J gave up 1 base; unmatched junction bases: 9. This CDR3 region has 15 residues. The CDR3 region has the DNA TGCAGCGCCTATAACACAGGGGGCGGCACAGATACGCAGTATTTT. Translated: CSAYNTGGGTDTQYF.

The rearrangement joins TRBV30 to TRBJ1-2; D remains ambiguous. The V end was cut by 0 bases, the J end by 4 bases, with 12 bases between. CDR1 and CDR2 from the germline V gene are GTSNPN and SVGIG (reference sequence). This CDR3 region has 14 residues. The DNA for the CDR3 is TGTGCCTGGAGTGTACGCGCAGCACTCTATGGCTACACCTTC. Its translation is CAWSVRAALYGYTF.

The chain links TRBV2 to TRBJ2-1; D remains unclear. V lost 7 bases and J lost 0, with 10 bases in between. Germline CDR1 and CDR2: SNHLY and FYNNEI. The CDR3 covers 14 residues. CDR3 loop: CASTAARSYNEQFF. CDR3 DNA sequence: TGTGCCAGCACTGCGGCACGCTCCTACAATGAGCAGTTCTTC.

This chain connects TRBV3-1 to TRBJ1-1, with 9 bases aligning to TRBD1. The CDR3 runs to 15 residues. Germline V gene data show CDR1 as LGHDT and CDR2 as YNNKEL (reference sequence). Trimming at V came to 1 base and at J to 1 base, leaving 1 base not matched to a gene. CDR3 residues: CASSQADRGNTEAFF. The CDR3, as DNA: TGTGCCAGCAGCCAAGCGGACAGGGGGAACACTGAAGCTTTCTTT. The whole variable domain, remainder taken from reference TRBV3-1 and TRBJ1-1, is DTAVSQTPKYLVTQMGNDKSIKCEQNLGHDTMYWYKQDSKKFLKIMFSYNNKELIINETVPNRFSPKSPDKAHLNLHINSLELGDSAVYFCASSQADRGNTEAFFGQGTRLTVV.